This T cell receptor beta chain was retrieved from a study of identical twins. This clonotype turned up a few times. The CDR3 spans 10 residues. Germline V CDR1 and CDR2: MDHEN, SYDVKM. The germline V and J ends were trimmed by 6 bases and 16 bases, with 13 bases remaining between them. Carrying unique molecular identifiers, the cDNA also gained a universal primer site through template switching. TCRdb analysed the 5' RACE reads with MiXCR anew, one entry per CDR3 protein. The sample contains under 900,000 distinct CDR3 sequences, around an eighth of which appear only once. These same data were also listed under a study on yellow fever vaccine responses in identical twins. That work contributes: The authors reported partly convergent, partly personalized vaccine responses in identical twins.

The J gene is TRBJ2-1, the V gene TRBV28; TRBD1 is a possible D gene (5 bases). This receptor was obtained from a woman aged 18-29 years in good health. Sequencing was carried out using PBMCs. This CDR3 reads CASRDTLLFF. The DNA for the CDR3 is TGTGCCAGCAGGGACACGCTACTTTTCTTC.